Below are 13 T cell receptor beta chains sequenced from a single sample in a study of glioma-infiltrating T cells after dendritic cell vaccination. TCRdb's table, derived via immunoSEQ multiplex PCR, lists solely in-frame clones and lacks some. This table holds roughly 41,000 clones, about 80% found once. Sample: blood, taken before dendritic cell vaccination. The origin of the receptors is a human donor with glioblastoma.

This chain uses TRBV30 with TRBJ1-2; D gene ambiguous. CDR1 GTSNPN and CDR2 SVGIG come from the germline V gene (reference sequence). V was pared by 2 bases and J by 4 bases, with 11 bases between. CDR3 length: 13 residues. DNA of the CDR3: TGTGCCTGGAGTCCGAAATTGCGCTATGGCTACACCTTC. It encodes CAWSPKLRYGYTF. Filled out from reference TRBV30 and TRBJ1-2, the complete variable domain reads SQTIHQWPATLVQPVGSPLSLECTVEGTSNPNLYWYRQAAGRGLQLLFYSVGIGQISSEVPQNLSASRPQDRQFILSSKKLLLSDSGFYLCAWSPKLRYGYTFGSGTRLTVV.

CDR3 protein: CASSFPLGAGAEAFF. The DNA of the CDR3 is TGTGCCAGCAGCTTTCCTTTGGGGGCTGGAGCTGAAGCTTTCTTT. This chain links TRBV7-2 with TRBJ1-1, with D perhaps TRBD1 (6 bases). Trimming took 3 bases from V and 6 from J, leaving 17 bases between them. Germline-derived CDR1 and CDR2 are SGHTA and FQGNSA. This CDR3 spans 15 amino acids. Using reference TRBV7-2 and TRBJ1-1 for the parts outside the CDR3, the full variable domain is GAGVSQSPSNKVTEKGKDVELRCDPISGHTALYWYRQSLGQGLEFLIYFQGNSAPDKSGLPSDRFSAERTGGSVSTLTIQRTQQEDSAVYLCASSFPLGAGAEAFFGQGTRLTVV.

V and J are TRBV7-3 and TRBJ1-2; the match to TRBD1 covers 8 bases. The V segment lost 5 bases and the J segment 8 bases; nucleotides outside the gene matches: 10. Germline lookup yields CDR1 SGHTA and CDR2 FQGTGA. The CDR3 runs to 14 residues. The CDR3 coding sequence is TGTGCCAGCAGCCCAAACTCAGGGGGCGAGGGCTACACCTTC. This encodes CASSPNSGGEGYTF. Complete variable domain (other parts from reference TRBV7-3 and TRBJ1-2): GAGVSQTPSNKVTEKGKYVELRCDPISGHTALYWYRQSLGQGPEFLIYFQGTGAADDSGLPNDRFFAVRPEGSVSTLKIQRTERGDSAVYLCASSPNSGGEGYTFGSGTRLTVV.

CDR3 amino acids: CASSLSGGAVDEQFF. CDR3 nucleotides: TGCGCCAGCAGCTTGTCGGGCGGGGCCGTCGATGAGCAGTTCTTC. V usage is TRBV5-1 and J usage is TRBJ2-1; TRBD2 is a possible D gene (6 bases). This CDR3 comprises 15 residues. V dropped 1 base and J dropped 8 bases, with 16 bases sitting between them. Germline CDR1 reads SGHRS; CDR2 reads YFSETQ. The variable domain in full, completed from reference TRBV5-1 and TRBJ2-1, reads KAGVTQTPRYLIKTRGQQVTLSCSPISGHRSVSWYQQTPGQGLQFLFEYFSETQRNKGNFPGRFSGRQFSNSRSEMNVSTLELGDSALYLCASSLSGGAVDEQFFGPGTRLTVL.

This clone was picked up a small number of times. Possible read error: a much larger clone is one base away. The V call is TRBV6-1, the J call TRBJ1-2; weak D call: TRBD1 (5 bases). The V end lost 8 bases, the J end lost 6 bases, and 22 bases lay between the germline ends. The CDR3 sequence is 15 residues long. Per germline, CDR1 MNHNS and CDR2 SASEGT. The CDR3 coding sequence is TGTGCCAGCCCCCCCCGCCGGGGGGTCTCACATGGCTACACCTTC. Protein sequence: CASPPRRGVSHGYTF.

V gene TRBV10-2 combines with J gene TRBJ1-2, with D hard to call. In germline, CDR1 is WSHSY, CDR2 SAAADI. The CDR3 extends over 12 amino acids. The V end was cut by 4 bases, the J end by 7 bases, with 10 bases between. Written as DNA, the CDR3 is TGCGCCAGCAGTGGGCTGTCTGGTGGCTACACCTTC. As protein: CASSGLSGGYTF.

The chain links TRBV28 to TRBJ2-1, with D tentatively TRBD1 (6 bases). V lost 7 bases to trimming and J lost 5 bases, with 21 bases between them. This CDR3 is built from 16 residues. The germline CDR1 and CDR2 sequences are MDHEN and SYDVKM. Here the CDR3 DNA reads TGTGCCAGCAAACCGGTTGGGGGCCGAGGTCACAATGAGCAGTTCTTC. Its translation: CASKPVGGRGHNEQFF.

The chain uses TRBV6-1 and TRBJ2-1; 9 nucleotides align to TRBD2. From germline, CDR1 is MNHNS and CDR2 SASEGT. There are 13 residues in the CDR3. Trimming took 6 bases from V and 8 from J; bases not matched to a gene: 5. For the CDR3, the DNA is TGTGCCAGCAGGGGCGGGGGGGCCCATGAGCAGTTCTTC. This sequence encodes CASRGGGAHEQFF.

In DNA form, the CDR3 reads TGTGCCAGCAGCAAATTTCCACAGACAGGACCCTACGAGCAGTACTTC. Translating it yields CASSKFPQTGPYEQYF. The chain recombines TRBV21-1 with TRBJ2-7; TRBD1 is taken as the D call from the table, unchecked against the DNA. TRBV21-1 is a known pseudogene. This CDR3 comprises 16 residues.

This chain links TRBV11-3 with TRBJ2-1; D may be TRBD2 (5 bases). Germline V gene data show CDR1 as SGHNT and CDR2 as YENEEA. CDR3 length equals 18 residues. The V and J ends lost 3 bases and 4 bases respectively, with 22 bases between them. This chain's CDR3 is CASSLRAGPSPSYNEQFF. For the CDR3, the DNA is TGTGCCAGCAGCTTGAGGGCAGGTCCATCTCCCTCTTACAATGAGCAGTTCTTC. Drawing the rest from reference TRBV11-3 and TRBJ2-1, the complete variable domain is EAGVVQSPRYKIIEKKQPVAFWCNPISGHNTLYWYLQNLGQGPELLIRYENEEAVDDSQLPKDRFSAERLKGVDSTLKIQPAELGDSAVYLCASSLRAGPSPSYNEQFFGPGTRLTVL.

This sequence joins TRBV28 and TRBJ2-7, with TRBD1 matching 8 bases. Germline-derived CDR1 and CDR2 are MDHEN and SYDVKM. The CDR3 runs 17 residues. V was pared by 6 bases and J by 6 bases, with 19 bases of the junction left unmatched. Written as DNA, the CDR3 is TGTGCCAGCAGCTCCATCAGACAGGGGAGGAGAGACGTCGAGCAGTACTTC. It encodes CASSSIRQGRRDVEQYF. Full variable domain (rest looked up from reference TRBV28 and TRBJ2-7): DVKVTQSSRYLVKRTGEKVFLECVQDMDHENMFWYRQDPGLGLRLIYFSYDVKMKEKGDIPEGYSVSREKKERFSLILESASTNQTSMYLCASSSIRQGRRDVEQYFGPGTRLTVT.

This clone has a single count. The gene calls are TRBV15 and TRBJ1-5, with D maybe TRBD1 (6 bases). Between the trimmed V and J ends, which lost 0 bases and 6 bases, there was a span of 12 bases. The CDR3 is 15 amino acids. From germline, CDR1 is LNHNV and CDR2 YYDKDF (reference sequence). The CDR3 loop is CATSRDGAGVQPQHF. In nucleotides, the CDR3 is TGTGCCACCAGCAGAGACGGGGCAGGGGTTCAGCCCCAGCATTTT.

J is TRBJ2-7 and V is TRBV5-1, with 10 bases lining up with TRBD1. Losses at the gene ends were 4 bases for V and 7 bases for J; bases not matched to a gene: 2. Germline V CDR1 and CDR2: SGHRS, YFSETQ. This CDR3 contains 12 residues. The CDR3 DNA is TGCGCCAGCAGCGACAGGGGGCGGGAGCAGTACTTC. Protein sequence: CASSDRGREQYF.